This T cell receptor beta chain was found in a study of a mutant IDH1 vaccine in newly diagnosed glioma. Background on the study: Earlier care involved radiotherapy, temozolomide, or both, and the majority received both.

Clones were read by immunoSEQ multiplex PCR, and TCRdb kept only the in-frame ones, dropping some. Counted here are roughly 25,000 clones, roughly 87% occurring once; the ten biggest clones make up roughly 3.8%. The time point was: week 47, end of study. Each dose of the vaccine consisted of 300 ug of mutant IDH1 20-mer peptide, with topical imiquimod. As regards this clone: No antigen is known for it.

The receptor was derived from a man aged 35 to 55 with glioma. Some clones in this sample may be carry-over from other donors' samples. The sequences come from PBMCs, collected from a glioma patient whose treatment included an IDH1 peptide vaccine.

CDR3 coding DNA: TGTGCCAGCAGTGAAAGTGGCGGGGAGTACTATGGCTACACCTTC. This codes for CASSESGGEYYGYTF. The chain links TRBV2 to TRBJ1-2; D call uncertain. CDR3 length: 15 residues. Germline assignment: CDR1 SNHLY and CDR2 FYNNEI. The ends were cut back, 2 bases at V and 3 bases at J, with 13 bases in the middle.